Listed below are T cell receptor beta chains from one sample, sequenced in a study of OX40 agonist ivuxolimab in advanced cancers. The data were produced by immunoSEQ multiplex PCR, yet TCRdb's version contains in-frame clones alone and is incomplete. The sample lists about 45,000 clones, around 89% occurring once. Specimen: CD4+ or CD8+ T cells sorted from blood, collected in a trial of the OX40 agonist ivuxolimab. The receptors come from an adult with an advanced solid tumor such as melanoma, head and neck, liver or kidney cancer. CDR3s include the opening cysteine and the closing phenylalanine or tryptophan. The order of the fields is clone size, V gene, J gene, D gene, CDR3 DNA, CDR3 protein. A D gene is named only where the DNA matches it firmly. For some rows the clone size is stated as once, few or many, or as a class when expanded; others skip it.

NA	TRBV5-1	TRBJ2-5	NA	TGCGCCAGCAAGGACAGAGTCTCCCAAGAGACCCAGTACTTC	CASKDRVSQETQYF
NA	TRBV28	TRBJ2-1	TRBD2	TGTGCCAGTTCTAGCGGAAGAACCAACAATGAGCAGTTCTTC	CASSSGRTNNEQFF
NA	TRBV5-1	TRBJ1-1	NA	TGCGCCAGCAGCTTGGAAGGTTTCATGAACACTGAAGCTTTCTTT	CASSLEGFMNTEAFF
once	TRBV5-1	TRBJ2-1	TRBD1	TGCGCCAGCAAAGCGGTGGCAGGGGGCTTTGAGCAGTTCTTC	CASKAVAGGFEQFF
once	TRBV19	TRBJ2-5	TRBD1	TGTGCCAGTAGTACCGTTGGGAGTTCGGGGACAGGGCGGAGGCAAGAGACCCAGTACTTC	CASSTVGSSGTGRRQETQYF
once	TRBV14	TRBJ2-2	NA	TGTGCCAGCAGCCCCAGGGGTTCGGACGGGGAGCTGTTTTTT	CASSPRGSDGELFF
NA	TRBV14	TRBJ2-5	NA	TGTGCCAGCAGCCAAGACGGCGGGTTCCAAGAGACCCAGTACTTC	CASSQDGGFQETQYF
NA	TRBV7-2	TRBJ1-2	NA	TGTGCCAGCACCAGATTGACACTCTATGGCTACACCTTC	CASTRLTLYGYTF
NA	TRBV6-6	TRBJ1-1	TRBD1	TGTGCCAGCAGTAAGACAGGGGGAGGAACTGAAGCTTTCTTT	CASSKTGGGTEAFF
NA	TRBV14	TRBJ2-1	NA	TGTGCCAGCAGCCAAGATGATCCCATGTACTATGAGCAGTTCTTC	CASSQDDPMYYEQFF
NA	TRBV29-1	TRBJ1-2	TRBD1	TGCAGCGCCAGACAGGGTTGGGGCTACACCTTC	CSARQGWGYTF
few	TRBV27	TRBJ1-2	NA	TGTGCCAGCAGTTTAGCGGCAGGGGTAGGCTACACCTTC	CASSLAAGVGYTF
NA	TRBV19	TRBJ1-4	TRBD1	TGTGCCAGTAGTCCGGAGGGGGACAGGGGGCCGGCAGGGCCGGAAAAACTGTTTTTT	CASSPEGDRGPAGPEKLFF
NA	TRBV19	TRBJ2-1	TRBD2	TGTGCCAGTAGTATAAATAGCGGGTACAATGAGCAGTTCTTC	CASSINSGYNEQFF
NA	TRBV7-9	TRBJ2-7	TRBD2	TGTGCCAGCAGTTCCTTAGCGGGAGGAGCCGAGCAGTACTTC	CASSSLAGGAEQYF
NA	TRBV5-1	TRBJ2-3	TRBD1	TGCGCCAGCAGCTTAACAGGGGAGTTCACAGATACGCAGTATTTT	CASSLTGEFTDTQYF
NA	TRBV28	TRBJ2-1	NA	TGTGCCAGCTTCCCCGGGAGCTCCTACAATGAGCAGTTCTTC	CASFPGSSYNEQFF
NA	TRBV30	TRBJ2-3	NA	TGTGCCTGGAGTGGGGGGTACACAGATACGCAGTATTTT	CAWSGGYTDTQYF
NA	TRBV4-2	TRBJ2-7	TRBD2	TGTGCCAGCAGCCCGGGACTAGCGGGAAACTCCTACGAGCAGTACTTC	CASSPGLAGNSYEQYF
few	TRBV30	TRBJ1-5	NA	TGTGCCTGGAGTGTTGGTGGTAATAGCAATCAGCCCCAGCATTTT	CAWSVGGNSNQPQHF
NA	TRBV27	TRBJ2-7	NA	TGTGCCACCGGACGGTACTCCTACGAGCAGTACTTC	CATGRYSYEQYF
NA	TRBV5-4	TRBJ2-1	NA	TGTGCCAGCAGCTCGACCGACACCCACAATGAGCAGTTCTTC	CASSSTDTHNEQFF
NA	TRBV2	TRBJ2-1	NA	TGTGCCAGCAGCCCCTCGGGGAACTCCTACAATGAGCAGTTCTTC	CASSPSGNSYNEQFF
NA	TRBV4-1	TRBJ2-4	TRBD1	TGCGCCAGCAGCCCGGACAGGGGGCGAGACATTCAGTACTTC	CASSPDRGRDIQYF
NA	TRBV5-1	TRBJ2-3	TRBD2	TGCGCCAGCACCCTAGCGGGCACAGATACGCAGTATTTT	CASTLAGTDTQYF
NA	TRBV11-3	TRBJ2-7	NA	TGTGCCAGCAGCTTAGAGCGGAGCTACGAGCAGTACTTC	CASSLERSYEQYF
NA	TRBV6-5	TRBJ2-7	NA	TGTGCCAGCAGTTACACCAGGTTGGGGGAGCAGTACTTC	CASSYTRLGEQYF
NA	TRBV28	TRBJ2-7	NA	TGTGCCAGCAGTCCTTCCGCTAAGTACGAGCAGTACTTC	CASSPSAKYEQYF
NA	TRBV5-4	TRBJ1-4	TRBD1	TGTGCCAGCAGCCTGGGACAGGGGAAGGATAAACTGTTTTTT	CASSLGQGKDKLFF
once	TRBV7-9	TRBJ1-4	NA	TGTGCCAGCAGCTTTAAAGGGGACGATGAAAAACTGTTTTTT	CASSFKGDDEKLFF
NA	TRBV7-3	TRBJ1-1	NA	TGTGCCAGCAGCCCCACAGGGACAAACACTGAAGCTTTCTTT	CASSPTGTNTEAFF
NA	TRBV28	TRBJ2-7	NA	TGTGCCAGCAGTTTATGGGACAGCCACGAGCAGTACTTC	CASSLWDSHEQYF
once	TRBV9	TRBJ2-1	TRBD2	TGTGCCAGCAGCCCCAGTAGCGGGATTGAGCAGTTCTTC	CASSPSSGIEQFF
few	TRBV15	TRBJ2-7	NA	TGTGCCACCAGCGCCGGGCCCGTAAGGGACGAGCAGTACTTC	CATSAGPVRDEQYF
NA	TRBV5-5	TRBJ2-7	NA	TGTGCCAGCAGCAGAGAGTACAGGATAACCTACGAGCAGTACTTC	CASSREYRITYEQYF
NA	TRBV5-6	TRBJ2-2	NA	TGTGCCAGCAGCCCGCCTCCGCCGAGGACCGGGGAGCTGTTTTTT	CASSPPPPRTGELFF
once	TRBV5-1	TRBJ2-5	TRBD2	TGCGCCAGCAGTTTGCGCGGGAGTTGGCAAGAGACCCAGTACTTC	CASSLRGSWQETQYF
NA	TRBV4-2	TRBJ2-1	TRBD2	TGTGCCAGCAGCCAAGCATCCCAGGGACTAGCGGGAGAGCAGTTCTTC	CASSQASQGLAGEQFF
NA	TRBV6-6	TRBJ2-3	NA	TGTGCCAGCAGTCCCAGGGAAGGAGATACGCAGTATTTT	CASSPREGDTQYF
NA	TRBV28	TRBJ1-4	NA	TGTGCCAGCACGCTGAATGAAAAACTGTTTTTT	CASTLNEKLFF
NA	TRBV19	TRBJ2-7	TRBD2	TGTGCCAGTAGTATGCTAGCGGGAGACGAGCAGTACTTC	CASSMLAGDEQYF
NA	TRBV30	TRBJ2-1	NA	TGTGCCTGGAAGAGGGGGGCTGAGCAGTTCTTC	CAWKRGAEQFF
few	TRBV11-3	TRBJ1-5	NA	TGTGCCAGCAGCTTTTTACATCGGACGGATAGCAATCAGCCCCAGCATTTT	CASSFLHRTDSNQPQHF
NA	TRBV30	TRBJ1-1	NA	TGTGCCTGGAGTCAAAGCAGGATGAACACTGAAGCTTTCTTT	CAWSQSRMNTEAFF
few	TRBV9	TRBJ2-1	TRBD2	TGTGCCAGCAGTCTCGGACTAGCGGCAAATGAGCAGTTCTTC	CASSLGLAANEQFF
NA	TRBV9	TRBJ1-1	NA	TGTGCCAGCAGCGTAGGGGGGCGCGGCACTGAAGCTTTCTTT	CASSVGGRGTEAFF